A selection of T cell receptor beta chains follows, all from one sample in a study of monozygotic twins with inflammatory bowel disease. Following a re-call of the 5' RACE reads, TCRdb has one entry per CDR3 protein and lacks DNA. This table holds about 450,000 distinct CDR3 sequences. Sequences were obtained from blood. These receptors originate from a human donor with ulcerative colitis or Crohn's disease, or a healthy co-twin of an affected twin (not recorded which). The CDR3 runs from the conserved cysteine through the conserved F or W. The order of the fields is V gene, J gene, CDR3 protein.

>TRBV10-3|TRBJ1-1
CAISDQGSNTEAFF
>TRBV29-1|TRBJ1-1
CSAGQTLSTEAFF
>TRBV6-2/TRBV6-3|TRBJ1-2
CASTVQGLSGYTF
>TRBV18|TRBJ2-1
CASSPAGGGEQFF
>TRBV5-6|TRBJ1-2
CASSPLGTGNYGYTF
>TRBV6-1|TRBJ1-5
CASSEGGLAGQPQHF
>TRBV5-1|TRBJ2-5
CASSRGGAGVQETQYF
>TRBV24-1|TRBJ2-1
CATSDWDDTPGYNEQFF
>TRBV4-2|TRBJ2-7
CASATNDLGSYEQYF
>TRBV18|TRBJ1-1
CASSRTGQNTEAFF
>TRBV19|TRBJ2-7
CASRPGGTGYEQYF
>TRBV7-2|TRBJ1-5
CASRGRGGNQPQHF
>TRBV19|TRBJ2-2
CASRTGLAGELFF
>TRBV7-2|TRBJ2-1
CASSLVTEQFF
>TRBV9|TRBJ2-6
CASSVLGLAGANVLTF
>TRBV11-2|TRBJ1-5
CASSLGTGENQPQHF
>TRBV5-1|TRBJ1-6
CASTPTADNSHLHF
>TRBV5-1|TRBJ1-4
CASSMQDGQGNEKLFF
>TRBV6-1|TRBJ1-1
CASSRRGSGTEAFF
>TRBV25-1|TRBJ1-1
CASSDPTQGMAEAFF
>TRBV7-9|TRBJ1-1
CASTPYGQGQTEAFF
>TRBV4-1|TRBJ2-3
CASSQGPHSTDTQYF
>TRBV4-3|TRBJ2-5
CASSQGGRAATQYF
>TRBV6-1|TRBJ2-7
CASSETGTGIHEQYF
>TRBV7-8|TRBJ2-5
CASSPEGTGYQETQYF
>TRBV30|TRBJ2-1
CAWSVGRRGNEQFF
>TRBV5-1|TRBJ2-2
CASSLTLSTGELFF
>TRBV6-6|TRBJ1-1
CASSYYRVNTEAFF
>TRBV24-1|TRBJ2-3
CATSDPRQGSDTQYF
>TRBV5-1|TRBJ1-1
CASRGDTEAFF
>TRBV28|TRBJ2-7
CASSFSSGGVNEQYF
>TRBV7-9|TRBJ2-1
CASSLTSGRNNEQFF
>TRBV15|TRBJ2-3
CATGTVEQDTQYF
>TRBV6-1|TRBJ2-1
CASAWSRYNEQFF
>TRBV10-3|TRBJ1-1
CAISKGGATEAFF
>TRBV6-6|TRBJ1-5
CASGWAGDQPQHF
>TRBV5-1|TRBJ2-1
CASSPRVGSGGSYNEQFF
>TRBV12-3/TRBV12-4|TRBJ2-2
CASSRSTGELFF
>TRBV27|TRBJ1-5
CASSPGTVQPQHF
>TRBV28|TRBJ2-1
CASRFYGTGAYNEQFF
>TRBV12-3/TRBV12-4|TRBJ2-2
CASSRSGTGELFF
>TRBV24-1|TRBJ1-5
CATSEGQGRGNQPQHF
>TRBV7-9|TRBJ1-1
CASRSTGTTEAFF
>TRBV12-3/TRBV12-4|TRBJ1-4
CASSPPRGRATNEKLFF
>TRBV7-9|TRBJ1-4
CASSPRGGEIQKLFF
>TRBV9|TRBJ2-2
CASSQLPSGTSYGELFF
>TRBV12-3/TRBV12-4|TRBJ1-1
CASSRRGTVFTEAFF
>TRBV29-1|TRBJ2-6
CSVKGVGGANVLTF
>TRBV10-3|TRBJ2-1
CAISDGGGSYNEQFF
>TRBV5-1|TRBJ2-1
CASSLGDSSYNEQFF
>TRBV3-1|TRBJ2-7
CASSHRGLGYEQYF
>TRBV20-1|TRBJ1-5
CSAPPLSNQPQHF